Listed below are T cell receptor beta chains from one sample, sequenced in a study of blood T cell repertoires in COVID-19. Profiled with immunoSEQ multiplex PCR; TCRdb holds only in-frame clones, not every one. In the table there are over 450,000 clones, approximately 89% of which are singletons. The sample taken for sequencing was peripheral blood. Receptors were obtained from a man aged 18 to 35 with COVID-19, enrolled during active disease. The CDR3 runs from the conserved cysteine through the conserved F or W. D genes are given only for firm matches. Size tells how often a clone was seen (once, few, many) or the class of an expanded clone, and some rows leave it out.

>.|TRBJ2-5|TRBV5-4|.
CASSLPGVQETQYF
TGTGCCAGCAGCTTGCCGGGGGTCCAAGAGACCCAGTACTTC
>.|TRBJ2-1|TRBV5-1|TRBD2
CASSSSSGGGGNEQFF
TGCGCCAGCAGCTCCTCGAGCGGGGGCGGGGGCAATGAGCAGTTCTTC
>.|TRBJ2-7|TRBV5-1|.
CASSPKLKQDSEENF
TGCGCCAGCAGCCCCAAATTGAAACAGGATTCGGAAGAGAACTTC
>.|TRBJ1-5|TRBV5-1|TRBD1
CASSNGTGDYSNQPQHF
TGCGCCAGCAGCAACGGGACAGGGGACTATAGCAATCAGCCCCAGCATTTT
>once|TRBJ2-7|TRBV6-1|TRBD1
CASSEPSYILGGQGLRGQGYEQYF
TGTGCCAGCAGTGAACCTTCCTACATCCTTGGGGGACAGGGTTTGAGGGGTCAGGGCTACGAGCAGTACTTC
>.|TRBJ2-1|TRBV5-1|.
CASSWVGDEQFF
TGCGCCAGCAGCTGGGTCGGGGATGAGCAGTTCTTC
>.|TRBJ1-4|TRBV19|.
CASSNQGSNEKLFF
TGTGCCAGTAGTAACCAGGGGTCTAATGAAAAACTGTTTTTT
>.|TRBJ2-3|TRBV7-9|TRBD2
CASSWTSGSLSDTQYF
TGTGCCAGCAGCTGGACTAGCGGGTCTCTTTCCGATACGCAGTATTTT
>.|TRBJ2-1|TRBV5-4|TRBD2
CASSPKRGAGNEQFF
TGTGCCAGCAGCCCCAAGCGGGGGGCGGGGAATGAGCAGTTCTTC
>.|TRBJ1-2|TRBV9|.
CASSEDGSYGYTF
TGTGCCAGCAGCGAGGACGGGAGCTATGGCTACACCTTC
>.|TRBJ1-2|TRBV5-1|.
CASSYTGLYGYTF
TGCGCCAGCAGCTATACAGGGCTCTATGGCTACACCTTC
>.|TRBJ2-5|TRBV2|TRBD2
CASTVAGGQETQYF
TGTGCCAGCACGGTAGCGGGGGGCCAAGAGACCCAGTACTTC
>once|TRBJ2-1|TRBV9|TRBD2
CASSVGGAGGFYNEQFF
TGTGCCAGCAGCGTAGGGGGAGCGGGAGGTTTTTACAATGAGCAGTTCTTC
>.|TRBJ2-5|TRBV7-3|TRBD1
CASSPRGTGKETQYF
TGTGCCAGCAGCCCTAGGGGGACAGGGAAAGAGACCCAGTACTTC
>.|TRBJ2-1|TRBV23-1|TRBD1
CASSQTRDRGLRNEQFF
TGCGCCAGCAGTCAAACCCGGGACAGGGGTCTTCGGAATGAGCAGTTCTTC
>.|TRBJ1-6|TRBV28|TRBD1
CASSFPRGQGSSPLHF
TGTGCCAGCAGTTTCCCCAGGGGGCAAGGAAGTTCACCCCTCCACTTT
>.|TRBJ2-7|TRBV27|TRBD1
CASSPGTGSYYEQYF
TGTGCCAGCAGTCCAGGGACAGGCTCTTACTACGAGCAGTACTTC
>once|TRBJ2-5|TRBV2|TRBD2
CASSALAGAQETQYF
TGTGCCAGCAGTGCTCTAGCGGGAGCTCAAGAGACCCAGTACTTC
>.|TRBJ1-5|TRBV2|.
CASRDGGRNQPQHF
TGTGCCAGCAGGGATGGGGGCAGAAATCAGCCCCAGCATTTT
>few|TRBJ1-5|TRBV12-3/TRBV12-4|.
CASRGLDQPQHF
TGTGCCAGCAGGGGACTTGATCAGCCCCAGCATTTT
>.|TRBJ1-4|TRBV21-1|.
CGWAGKLFF
TGTGGTTGGGCGGGAAAACTGTTTTTT
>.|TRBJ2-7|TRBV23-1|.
CASSRRDSVTYEQYF
TGCGCCAGCAGCCGCCGGGACTCCGTAACCTACGAGCAGTACTTC
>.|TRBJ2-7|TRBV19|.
CASSIPRGVEFCLLFSYEQYF
TGTGCCAGTAGTATCCCCAGGGGGGTAGAATTCTGTTTATTATTCTCCTACGAGCAGTACTTC
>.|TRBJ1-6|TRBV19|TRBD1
CASSIVTGESPLHF
TGTGCCAGTAGTATAGTGACAGGGGAATCACCCCTCCACTTT
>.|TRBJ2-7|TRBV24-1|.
CATFGREILPYEQYF
TGTGCCACTTTCGGAAGGGAGATCCTACCCTACGAGCAGTACTTC
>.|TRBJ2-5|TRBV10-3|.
CAISAAGYQETQYF
TGTGCCATCAGTGCTGCAGGGTACCAAGAGACCCAGTACTTC
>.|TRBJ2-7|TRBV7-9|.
CASSLKSGTYEQYF
TGTGCCAGCAGCTTAAAATCGGGGACCTACGAGCAGTACTTC
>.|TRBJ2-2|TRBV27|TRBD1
CATRRDRGSTGELFF
TGTGCCACGAGGCGGGACAGGGGGTCAACCGGGGAGCTGTTTTTT
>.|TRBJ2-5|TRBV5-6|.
CASSFEGRKRETQYF
TGTGCCAGCAGCTTCGAGGGAAGGAAGAGAGAGACCCAGTACTTC